Shown below are 23 T cell receptor beta chains from a single sample sequenced in a study of T cell responses to AZD1222 COVID-19 vaccine. TCRdb keeps only in-frame clones here, not all; method: immunoSEQ multiplex PCR. The sample holds 150,000 or so clones, roughly nine tenths seen once. The sample consisted of peripheral blood, taken on day 0 of AZD1222 vaccination. These TCRs come from an adult in good health.

V and J are TRBV11-2 and TRBJ2-5, with a weak D call TRBD1 (6 bases). Between the trimmed V and J ends, which lost 7 bases and 1 base, there was a span of 13 bases. CDR1 SGHAT and CDR2 FQNNGV come from the germline V gene. This CDR3 has 14 residues. For the CDR3, the DNA is TGTGCCAGCACCCAGTGGGGGCCCCAAGAGACCCAGTACTTC. Amino acid sequence: CASTQWGPQETQYF.

The chain has TRBV4-2 and TRBJ2-1; maybe TRBD2 (5 bases). The germline CDR1 and CDR2 sequences are LGHNA and YNFKEQ. This CDR3 contains 16 residues. The V end was cut by 8 bases, the J end by 5 bases, with 22 bases between. CDR3 in DNA: TGTGCCAGCGAAACTTCGGCCCGGAGAGGGAACAATGAGCAGTTCTTC. Amino acid sequence: CASETSARRGNNEQFF.

The chain has TRBV19 and TRBJ2-7; 8 nucleotides line up with TRBD1. V shed 5 bases and J 1 base; nucleotides not matched to a gene: 7. CDR3 size: 15 residues. Germline V CDR1 and CDR2: LNHDA, SQIVND (reference sequence). The CDR3 sequence is CASSPYRDRSYEQYF. CDR3 sequence (DNA): TGTGCCAGTAGTCCCTACCGGGACAGGTCCTACGAGCAGTACTTC.

This sequence joins TRBV10-3 and TRBJ2-7; 9 nucleotides align to TRBD1. The germline CDR1 and CDR2 sequences are ENHRY and SYGVKD. The junction had 8 bases not matched to a gene; V was cut back by 6 bases and J by 5 bases. This CDR3 has 14 residues. CDR3 DNA: TGTGCCATCAGCTCCGGGACAGGGCAAGACGAGCAGTACTTC. Encoded protein: CAISSGTGQDEQYF.

V and J are TRBV19 and TRBJ1-1; D is unclear. Between the trimmed V and J ends, which lost 5 bases and 4 bases, there was a span of 11 bases. Germline loops: CDR1 LNHDA, CDR2 SQIVND (reference sequence). The CDR3 has 13 residues. CDR3 nucleotides: TGTGCCAGTAGTTTGGACTGGGGCACTGAAGCTTTCTTT. It specifies CASSLDWGTEAFF.

This clone occurred a few times. Here the CDR3 reads CASSSGQGTLNEQFF. The CDR3 region has the DNA TGTGCCAGCAGTTCCGGACAGGGGACCCTTAATGAGCAGTTCTTC. J is TRBJ2-1 and V is TRBV28, with 9 bases matching TRBD1. Germline V lookup: CDR1 MDHEN, CDR2 SYDVKM. The CDR3 spans 15 residues. Trimming at V came to 4 bases and at J to 7 bases, leaving 8 bases not matched to a gene.

The chain combines TRBV5-6 with TRBJ1-2; no definite D call. The CDR3 is 14 residues long. CDR1 SGHDT and CDR2 YYEEEE come from the germline V gene. Trimming took off 1 base at V and 2 bases at J, with 9 bases between the two ends. This CDR3 reads CASSLRNRNYGYTF. CDR3 nucleotide sequence: TGTGCCAGCAGCTTGAGGAACAGAAACTATGGCTACACCTTC.

The chain recombines TRBV5-1 with TRBJ2-1; 11 bases line up with TRBD2. This CDR3 is 15 amino acids long. The ends lost 2 bases at V and 8 bases at J; junction bases unmatched: 6. Germline CDR1 and CDR2: SGHRS and YFSETQ. The CDR3 region is CASSFTVAGGDEQFF. CDR3 coding DNA: TGCGCCAGCAGCTTCACCGTAGCGGGAGGGGATGAGCAGTTCTTC.

The J gene is TRBJ1-1, the V gene TRBV19; D is undetermined. The CDR3 runs to 14 residues. Germline assignment: CDR1 LNHDA and CDR2 SQIVND (reference sequence). V lost 3 bases and J lost 9, with 17 bases in between. The CDR3 DNA follows: TGTGCCAGTAGTATCTATGAGTCCGGGCGAAAAGCTTTCTTT. Residues: CASSIYESGRKAFF.

The chain links TRBV4-3 to TRBJ2-7; 8 bases are a match to TRBD2. The CDR3 is 14 amino acids. Losses at the gene ends were 3 bases for V and 2 bases for J; bases not matched to a gene: 3. The germline CDR1 and CDR2 sequences are LGHNA and YSLEER. CDR3 residues: CASSHAGGPYEQYF. The CDR3, as DNA: TGCGCCAGCAGCCACGCGGGAGGTCCCTACGAGCAGTACTTC.

The CDR3 is CASSTVTTESQPQHF. The CDR3 bases are TGTGCCAGTAGTACGGTGACGACCGAGTCCCAGCCCCAGCATTTT. The chain has TRBV19 and TRBJ1-5; D is unclear. This CDR3 spans 15 amino acids. Germline V gene sequence: CDR1 LNHDA, CDR2 SQIVND (reference sequence). The V and J ends lost 4 bases and 7 bases respectively, with 17 bases between them.

The chain combines TRBV18 with TRBJ2-5; TRBD2 aligns across 7 bases. Germline V lookup: CDR1 KGHSH, CDR2 LQKENI. This CDR3 has 14 residues. After removal of 1 base from V and 2 bases from J, the junction contained 1 base not matched to a gene. The CDR3 DNA sequence: TGTGCCAGCTCACCACAAGCGGGACAAGAGACCCAGTACTTC. Translating it yields CASSPQAGQETQYF.

This chain connects TRBV11-2 to TRBJ2-6; D unclear. V was pared by 11 bases and J by 3 bases, with 11 bases between. This CDR3 region has 13 residues. The V gene's germline CDR1 is SGHAT and CDR2 FQNNGV. The CDR3 DNA reads as TGTGCCTCCCACGAAAGTGGGGCCAACGTCCTGACTTTC. Its protein product is CASHESGANVLTF.

This clone appeared a single time. V usage is TRBV28 and J usage is TRBJ1-5; no firm D call. The CDR3 is 14 amino acids. Germline assignment: CDR1 MDHEN and CDR2 SYDVKM. Trimming took 11 bases from V and 4 from J, leaving 18 bases between them. CDR3 sequence (DNA): TGTGCCGGCTCGAGGCTTGCCTTAAATCAGCCCCAGCATTTT. This codes for CAGSRLALNQPQHF.

The chain carries TRBV27 and TRBJ1-5; 8 bases are shared with TRBD1. J gave up 3 bases and V 5 bases, and 3 bases lay outside the gene matches. From germline, CDR1 is MNHEY and CDR2 SMNVEV (reference sequence). The CDR3 contains 14 residues. In DNA form, the CDR3 reads TGTGCCAGCAGTGTACAGGGGGACAATCAGCCCCAGCATTTT. Translation: CASSVQGDNQPQHF.

This clone appeared a few times. This sequence joins TRBV12-3 or TRBV12-4 and TRBJ1-2; the D is unclear. The CDR3 totals 13 residues. V gave up 6 bases and J gave up 7 bases, with 15 bases separating them. This chain's CDR3 is CASSPSALGGYTF. The CDR3 bases are TGTGCCAGCAGCCCCAGCGCCTTGGGTGGCTACACCTTC.

The chain carries TRBV14 and TRBJ2-7; D tentatively fits TRBD1 or TRBD2 (5 bases each). Per germline, CDR1 SGHDN and CDR2 FVKESK. Deletions cut 2 bases from V and 9 bases from J, with 11 bases between. The length of the CDR3 is 12 residues. CDR3 nucleotides: TGTGCCAGCAGCCAAACCGGGGCGATGCAGTACTTC. The encoded protein is CASSQTGAMQYF.

V usage is TRBV7-2 and J usage is TRBJ2-1, with TRBD2 matching 9 bases. Unmatched junction bases numbered 4, after V lost 0 bases and J lost 4 bases. CDR1 and CDR2 (germline): SGHTA, FQGNSA. This CDR3 is 16 amino acids long. The CDR3 region has the DNA TGTGCCAGCAGCTTAGCCGGCCTAGCGGGGTACAATGAGCAGTTCTTC. Protein product: CASSLAGLAGYNEQFF.

The V gene is TRBV5-6, the J gene TRBJ2-3; a weak D match, TRBD1 (6 bases). Per germline, CDR1 SGHDT and CDR2 YYEEEE. V lost 5 bases and J 2 bases, leaving 15 bases between the germline ends. The CDR3 runs to 15 residues. The CDR3 nucleotides are TGTGCCAGCAGTCGGGGACAATTTCTCACAGATACGCAGTATTTT. It codes for CASSRGQFLTDTQYF. Combining the CDR3 with reference TRBV5-6 and TRBJ2-3 gives the whole variable domain DAGVTQSPTHLIKTRGQQVTLRCSPKSGHDTVSWYQQALGQGPQFIFQYYEEEERQRGNFPDRFSGHQFPNYSSELNVNALLLGDSALYLCASSRGQFLTDTQYFGPGTRLTVL.

For this clone: Other DNA variants within this sample encode the same CDR3. This sequence joins TRBV2 and TRBJ1-1, with TRBD1 as a possible D gene (5 bases). Germline CDR1 SNHLY, CDR2 FYNNEI. Trimming shortened V by 5 bases and J by 1 base, and 8 bases separated the two germline ends. There are 13 residues in the CDR3. CDR3 protein: CASSPTGNTEAFF. The CDR3 DNA sequence: TGTGCCAGCAGTCCTACAGGGAACACTGAAGCTTTCTTT.

This chain connects TRBV2 to TRBJ2-7, with 7 bases fitting TRBD1. The ends lost 10 bases at V and 4 bases at J; junction bases unmatched: 10. This CDR3 has 13 residues. Germline CDR1 reads SNHLY; CDR2 reads FYNNEI. The CDR3 loop reads CATTETQGYEQYF. CDR3 coding DNA: TGTGCCACGACCGAGACACAGGGGTACGAGCAGTACTTC. Complete variable domain (other parts from reference TRBV2 and TRBJ2-7): EPEVTQTPSHQVTQMGQEVILRCVPISNHLYFYWYRQILGQKVEFLVSFYNNEISEKSEIFDDQFSVERPDGSNFTLKIRSTKLEDSAMYFCATTETQGYEQYFGPGTRLTVT.

The J gene is TRBJ1-3, the V gene TRBV27; D gene unclear. The CDR3 is 16 amino acids. V gave up 6 bases and J gave up 0 bases, with 15 bases separating them. Germline V CDR1 and CDR2: MNHEY, SMNVEV (reference sequence). CDR3 in DNA: TGTGCCAGCAGATCAGGAAACTCTCGCTCTGGAAACACCATATATTTT. It translates to CASRSGNSRSGNTIYF.

The chain joins TRBV28 to TRBJ1-3, with 7 nucleotides matching TRBD1. CDR3 length equals 16 residues. Germline-derived CDR1 and CDR2 are MDHEN and SYDVKM. The V and J ends lost 7 bases and 0 bases, in that order; junction bases with no gene match: 9. The CDR3: CASTLPGTDSGNTIYF. As DNA, the CDR3 is TGTGCCAGCACCCTACCCGGGACAGACTCTGGAAACACCATATATTTT.